What follows are 10 T cell receptor beta chains derived from one specimen sequenced in a study of beta chain features in type 1 diabetes. The entirety of the isolated RNA underwent reverse transcription, so expressed TCRB transcripts were sequenced. Libraries were prepared by immunoSEQ multiplex PCR; TCRdb keeps only in-frame clonotypes and omits some of them. Seen here are a few hundred thousand clones, around 26% observed once, and the top ten hold 4%. The sequenced material came from central memory CD4+ T cells from blood. The receptors derive from a man aged 25-45 years in good health.

In this sample, this clone turned up many times. This chain links TRBV15 with TRBJ2-1, with 12 bases that match TRBD2. This CDR3 has 16 residues. The J segment lost 4 bases and the V segment lost 5 bases, leaving 6 bases of the junction unmatched. CDR1 is LNHNV, CDR2 YYDKDF, per germline (reference sequence). The CDR3 is CATSSRLAGEYNEQFF. The CDR3 DNA is TGTGCCACCAGCTCGCGACTAGCGGGAGAATACAATGAGCAGTTCTTC.

The chain is built from TRBV9 and TRBJ2-1; D may be TRBD1 or TRBD2 (6 bases each). V lost 0 bases and J 9 bases, leaving 16 bases between the germline ends. This CDR3 contains 15 residues. CDR1 is SGDLS, CDR2 YYNGEE, per germline. The CDR3 DNA reads TGTGCCAGCAGCGTAGTTGCGCGGAAGGGGGGTGAGCAGTTCTTC. Translation: CASSVVARKGGEQFF.

The chain uses TRBV7-2 and TRBJ2-3; TRBD2 aligns across 9 bases. J was trimmed by 0 bases and V by 6 bases; bases with no gene match: 7. Germline CDR1 and CDR2: SGHTA and FQGNSA. This CDR3 spans 16 amino acids. The CDR3 here is CASSRTSGLSTDTQYF. CDR3 nucleotides: TGTGCCAGCAGTCGTACTAGCGGGCTTAGCACAGATACGCAGTATTTT.

This chain links TRBV29-1 with TRBJ1-2, with no clear D. V gave up 2 bases and J gave up 4 bases, with 11 bases separating them. CDR1 SQVTM and CDR2 ANQGSEA come from the germline V gene. The CDR3 loop spans 13 amino acids. The CDR3 nucleotides are TGCAGCGTTGAAAGCATCAACAGCTATGGCTACACCTTC. The encoded protein is CSVESINSYGYTF.

The chain combines TRBV4-3 with TRBJ2-5; the D gene could be TRBD1 or TRBD2 (5 bases each). The CDR3 contains 14 residues. V lost 4 bases and J lost 1, with 10 bases in between. Germline CDR1 LGHNA, CDR2 YSLEER. The CDR3 sequence: CASSPSGGQETQYF. CDR3 nucleotides: TGCGCCAGCAGCCCAAGTGGGGGCCAAGAGACCCAGTACTTC.

In this sample, this clone turned up a few times. The genes are TRBV6-6 and TRBJ1-1; possibly TRBD1 for D (5 bases). Germline V lookup: CDR1 MNHNY, CDR2 SVGAGI (reference sequence). The CDR3 covers 12 residues. V gave up 8 bases and J gave up 7 bases, with 14 bases separating them. The CDR3: CASGGEQGEAFF. The DNA of the CDR3 is TGTGCCAGCGGGGGGGAGCAGGGTGAAGCTTTCTTT.

The rearrangement joins TRBV7-2 to TRBJ2-5; D possibly uses TRBD1 or TRBD2 (5 bases each). Germline CDR1 reads SGHTA; CDR2 reads FQGNSA. This CDR3 is built from 15 residues. V shed 2 bases and J shed 5 bases, with 15 bases lying between them. CDR3 nucleotide sequence: TGTGCCAGCAGCTTAAGTGTTGGGGGATGGGAGACCCAGTACTTC. This gives the protein CASSLSVGGWETQYF. The complete variable domain, with remaining parts taken from reference TRBV7-2 and TRBJ2-5, reads GAGVSQSPSNKVTEKGKDVELRCDPISGHTALYWYRQSLGQGLEFLIYFQGNSAPDKSGLPSDRFSAERTGGSVSTLTIQRTQQEDSAVYLCASSLSVGGWETQYFGPGTRLLVL.

This chain connects TRBV5-4 to TRBJ1-4; D is unresolved. The germline V and J ends were trimmed by 0 bases and 1 base, with 10 bases remaining between them. Germline V gives CDR1 SGHNT, CDR2 YYREEE (reference sequence). The CDR3 is 16 residues long. The CDR3 loop reads CASSLGRRGTNEKLFF. Here the CDR3 DNA reads TGTGCCAGCAGCTTGGGGAGGCGGGGAACTAATGAAAAACTGTTTTTT. Full variable domain (rest looked up from reference TRBV5-4 and TRBJ1-4): ETGVTQSPTHLIKTRGQQVTLRCSSQSGHNTVSWYQQALGQGPQFIFQYYREEENGRGNFPPRFSGLQFPNYSSELNVNALELDDSALYLCASSLGRRGTNEKLFFGSGTQLSVL.

In this sample, this clone turned up a few times. J is TRBJ2-1 and V is TRBV25-1, with 10 bases lining up with TRBD2. The germline V gene encodes CDR1 MGHDK and CDR2 SYGVNS. CDR3 length equals 14 residues. J gave up 6 bases and V 5 bases, and 4 bases lay outside the gene matches. The CDR3 DNA reads as TGTGCCAGCAGTCTAGCGGGGGCGGTCAATGAGCAGTTCTTC. Its protein is CASSLAGAVNEQFF.

The rearrangement joins TRBV6-6 to TRBJ1-3; the D gene is possibly TRBD1 (5 bases). Trimming removed 6 bases at V and 0 bases at J, with 12 bases between. The CDR3 runs 15 residues. Germline CDR1 MNHNY, CDR2 SVGAGI (reference sequence). The CDR3 nucleotides are TGTGCCAGCAGCCTACAGGCTCCCTCTGGAAACACCATATATTTT. Translating gives CASSLQAPSGNTIYF.